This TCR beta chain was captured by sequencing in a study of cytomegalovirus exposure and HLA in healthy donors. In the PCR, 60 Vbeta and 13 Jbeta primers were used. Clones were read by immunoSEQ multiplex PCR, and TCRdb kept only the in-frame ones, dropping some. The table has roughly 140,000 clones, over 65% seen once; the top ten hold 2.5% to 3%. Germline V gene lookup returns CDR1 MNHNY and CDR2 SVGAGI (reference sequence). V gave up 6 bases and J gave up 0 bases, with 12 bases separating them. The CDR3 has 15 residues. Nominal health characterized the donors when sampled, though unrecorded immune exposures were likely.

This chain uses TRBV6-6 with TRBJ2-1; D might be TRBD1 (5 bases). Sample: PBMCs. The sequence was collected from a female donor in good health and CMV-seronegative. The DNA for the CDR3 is TGTGCCAGCAGCTACCCCAGGGCCTCCTACAATGAGCAGTTCTTC. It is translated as CASSYPRASYNEQFF.